One sample yielded the 32 T cell receptor beta chains listed below, sequenced in a study of blood T cell repertoires in COVID-19. Profiling relied on immunoSEQ multiplex PCR, and the TCRdb table lists in-frame clones only, not all of them. The profile shows over 200,000 clones, roughly 86% of them singletons. What was sequenced was peripheral blood. These receptors all come from a man aged 35-49 years who had recovered from COVID-19.

V gene TRBV6-2 or TRBV6-3 combines with J gene TRBJ2-1; TRBD2 matches at 8 bases. Per the germline V gene, CDR1 is MNHEY and CDR2 is SVGEGT. Trimming took 4 bases from V and 2 from J; bases not matched to a gene: 4. This CDR3 comprises 15 residues. The CDR3 bases are TGTGCCAGCAGTTTAGGACTAGCTGCCTACAATGAGCAGTTCTTC. It specifies CASSLGLAAYNEQFF.

CDR3 in DNA: TGCGCCAGCAGGGAAGGACTACCCTCCTACAATGAGCAGTTCTTC. The encoded protein is CASREGLPSYNEQFF. The chain is built from TRBV5-1 and TRBJ2-1, with D perhaps TRBD2 (6 bases). CDR1 and CDR2 (germline): SGHRS, YFSETQ. Trimming stripped 5 bases from V and 0 bases from J, with 12 bases between. This CDR3 is built from 15 residues.

The rearrangement joins TRBV27 to TRBJ2-7; D is uncertain. Trimming took 6 bases from V and 5 from J, leaving 17 bases between them. CDR1 and CDR2 from the germline V gene are MNHEY and SMNVEV (reference sequence). This CDR3 spans 14 amino acids. The CDR3 here is CASSKSVPVNEQYF. The CDR3 bases are TGTGCCAGCAGCAAGAGCGTACCCGTCAACGAGCAGTACTTC.

This clone has a single count. The chain has TRBV11-2 and TRBJ2-5, with a weak D call TRBD1 (5 bases). Germline V gene data show CDR1 as SGHAT and CDR2 as FQNNGV. This CDR3 contains 13 residues. Trimming pared 3 bases from V and 10 bases from J, leaving 15 bases between. The CDR3 DNA sequence: TGTGCCAGCAGCTTTGGCAGGGCCCTTGGCCAGTACTTC. It specifies CASSFGRALGQYF.

This clone has just one count. V gene TRBV28 combines with J gene TRBJ1-2; D is unresolved. CDR1 and CDR2 from the germline V gene are MDHEN and SYDVKM. The CDR3 is 12 amino acids. Trimming removed 5 bases at V and 4 bases at J, with 8 bases between. CDR3: CASSDWIYGYTF. CDR3 bases: TGTGCCAGCAGTGACTGGATCTATGGCTACACCTTC.

This chain links TRBV29-1 with TRBJ2-7; a weak D match, TRBD1 (5 bases). V lost 3 bases and J lost 9, with 24 bases in between. Germline CDR1 SQVTM, CDR2 ANQGSEA. This CDR3 region has 15 residues. CDR3 coding DNA: TGCAGCGTTGAGTTACGGTTGGGCAGGGCGGTCGGGCAGTACTTC. This translates into CSVELRLGRAVGQYF.

As to this clone: Additional DNA sequences in this sample encode the identical CDR3. This chain connects TRBV6-2 or TRBV6-3 to TRBJ1-5; no reliable D call. CDR1 is MNHEY and CDR2 is SVGEGT in the germline V gene. This CDR3 is 13 amino acids long. V shed 4 bases and J shed 4 bases, with 8 bases lying between them. The CDR3 loop reads CASSSRQNQPQHF. In nucleotides, the CDR3 is TGTGCCAGCAGTTCAAGACAAAATCAGCCCCAGCATTTT.

This chain joins TRBV7-2 and TRBJ2-5; TRBD2 aligns across 8 bases. Germline loops: CDR1 SGHTA, CDR2 FQGNSA. CDR3 length equals 16 residues. After removal of 4 bases from V and 9 bases from J, the junction contained 16 bases not matched to a gene. CDR3 coding DNA: TGTGCCAGCAGCTCTGCCGGACTAGCCGGAAAGGCGGCCCAGTACTTC. Translated, it gives CASSSAGLAGKAAQYF.

This chain's CDR3 is CASSQEAGRVDIQYF. CDR3 sequence (DNA): TGTGCCAGCAGCCAAGAGGCGGGAAGAGTTGACATTCAGTACTTC. V is TRBV3-1 (or the pseudogene TRBV3-2) and J is TRBJ2-4, with D possibly TRBD2 on 6 matching bases. Deletions cut 0 bases from V and 8 bases from J, with 14 bases between. The CDR3 length is 15 residues. Germline CDR1 is LGHDT and CDR2 is YNNKEL (reference sequence).

V usage is TRBV11-2 and J usage is TRBJ2-5, with TRBD1 matching 10 bases. V shed 5 bases and J 7 bases; nucleotides not matched to a gene: 7. The CDR3 is made up of 14 amino acids. The germline V gene encodes CDR1 SGHAT and CDR2 FQNNGV. The CDR3 here is CASSLTGGAGTQYF. CDR3 sequence (DNA): TGTGCCAGCAGCCTGACAGGGGGCGCGGGGACCCAGTACTTC.

The J gene is TRBJ2-1, the V gene TRBV7-3; TRBD2 matches at 7 bases. Germline V gene lookup returns CDR1 SGHTA and CDR2 FQGTGA. This CDR3 is built from 16 residues. The junction had 7 bases not matched to a gene; V was cut back by 1 base and J by 4 bases. This CDR3 is CASSLIVAGGYNEQFF. Here the CDR3 DNA reads TGTGCCAGCAGCTTAATAGTAGCCGGGGGGTACAATGAGCAGTTCTTC.

With respect to this clone: The identical CDR3 is also encoded by other nucleotide sequences in the sample. For the CDR3, the DNA is TGTGCCAGCAGCGTAGGGGCAGAGCAGTTCTTC. This encodes CASSVGAEQFF. The chain uses TRBV9 and TRBJ2-1; the D is unclear. The V end was cut by 0 bases, the J end by 10 bases, with 5 bases between. Looked up from germline, CDR1 is SGDLS and CDR2 is YYNGEE. The CDR3 contains 11 residues.

This rearrangement joins TRBV29-1 to TRBJ2-5; no definite D call. Trimming shortened V by 3 bases and J by 5 bases, and 7 bases separated the two germline ends. The germline CDR1 and CDR2 sequences are SQVTM and ANQGSEA. The CDR3 is made up of 11 amino acids. The DNA for the CDR3 is TGCAGCGTTGAGGGCTCGGAGACCCAGTACTTC. It translates to CSVEGSETQYF.

This clone was seen once. The chain has TRBV19 and TRBJ1-1, with D perhaps matching TRBD1 (6 bases). The CDR3 consists of 17 residues. Trimming shortened V by 3 bases and J by 5 bases, and 22 bases separated the two germline ends. Germline V gives CDR1 LNHDA, CDR2 SQIVND (reference sequence). The CDR3, as DNA: TGTGCCAGTAGTATCGGGTTCTTGAGACAAAGGGGGACTGAAGCTTTCTTT. It translates to CASSIGFLRQRGTEAFF.

The chain links TRBV10-3 to TRBJ2-1; 9 bases map to TRBD2. Looked up from germline, CDR1 is ENHRY and CDR2 is SYGVKD. The length of the CDR3 is 16 residues. Unmatched junction bases numbered 12, after V lost 6 bases and J lost 6 bases. The CDR3 region is CAIRPSRREGRNEQFF. Here the CDR3 DNA reads TGTGCCATCAGACCCTCCCGGCGGGAGGGCCGCAATGAGCAGTTCTTC.

The V call is TRBV2, the J call TRBJ2-5, with TRBD2 matching over 12 bases. The CDR3 covers 14 residues. The V segment lost 6 bases and the J segment 5 bases; nucleotides outside the gene matches: 4. The germline V gene encodes CDR1 SNHLY and CDR2 FYNNEI. CDR3 nucleotide sequence: TGTGCCAGCAGGACCGGGACTAGCGGGGAGACCCAGTACTTC. Protein product: CASRTGTSGETQYF.

V is TRBV6-1 and J is TRBJ2-2, with 11 nucleotides matching TRBD2. Unmatched junction bases numbered 3, after V lost 2 bases and J lost 7 bases. CDR3 size: 15 residues. CDR1 and CDR2 (germline): MNHNS, SASEGT. CDR3 amino acids: CASSERLAGYGELFF. CDR3 sequence (DNA): TGTGCCAGCAGTGAAAGACTAGCGGGATACGGGGAGCTGTTTTTT.

The V gene is TRBV19, the J gene TRBJ1-5; 7 bases are shared with TRBD1. Germline-derived CDR1 and CDR2 are LNHDA and SQIVND (reference sequence). This CDR3 comprises 18 residues. The V gene end was trimmed by 0 bases and the J gene end by 4 bases; junction bases not matched to a gene: 12. The DNA for the CDR3 is TGTGCCAGTAGTATAGATAGGGGGGCACAGGGGTTAAATCAGCCCCAGCATTTT. Its protein product is CASSIDRGAQGLNQPQHF.

V is TRBV12-3 or TRBV12-4 and J is TRBJ2-1; 8 bases fit TRBD1. The CDR3 sequence is 13 residues long. V lost 6 bases to trimming and J lost 6 bases; unmatched junction nucleotides: 4. The CDR3 DNA sequence: TGTGCCAGCAGAACCACAGGGGGCAATGAGCAGTTCTTC. Translating it yields CASRTTGGNEQFF.

This chain connects TRBV5-1 to TRBJ2-3; 8 positions agree with TRBD2. V lost 2 bases and J lost 4; bases outside the gene matches: 3. Germline V CDR1 and CDR2: SGHRS, YFSETQ. CDR3 length equals 14 residues. CDR3 in amino acids: CASSLAGVPDTQYF. CDR3 sequence (DNA): TGCGCCAGCAGCTTAGCGGGAGTTCCAGATACGCAGTATTTT.

The rearrangement links TRBV19 to TRBJ1-1; 7 bases are a match to TRBD1. The length of the CDR3 is 9 residues. CDR1 and CDR2 from the germline V gene are LNHDA and SQIVND (reference sequence). J lost 11 bases, V lost 7 bases, and 1 base had no gene match. The CDR3 nucleotides read TGTGCCAGTATCAGGGGGGCTTTCTTT. This translates into CASIRGAFF.

The J gene is TRBJ1-6, the V gene TRBV9, with a weak D call TRBD1 (6 bases). CDR1 SGDLS and CDR2 YYNGEE come from the germline V gene. The CDR3 has 14 residues. V lost 4 bases to trimming and J lost 8 bases, with 13 bases between them. The DNA of the CDR3 is TGTGCCAGCAGCCTCAGACAGGTAGATTCACCCCTCCACTTT. It codes for CASSLRQVDSPLHF.

The chain uses TRBV5-1 and TRBJ2-1; 7 nucleotides line up with TRBD2. From germline, CDR1 is SGHRS and CDR2 YFSETQ. The CDR3 contains 14 residues. The V segment lost 4 bases and the J segment 6 bases; nucleotides outside the gene matches: 7. The CDR3 region is CASSLAGTINEQFF. The DNA of the CDR3 is TGCGCCAGCAGCCTAGCCGGGACTATCAATGAGCAGTTCTTC.

This clone was counted between two and nine times. The chain has TRBV9 and TRBJ1-5, with D maybe TRBD1 (6 bases). This CDR3 is 15 amino acids long. V was clipped by 0 bases and J by 1 base, with 8 bases between them. Germline loops: CDR1 SGDLS, CDR2 YYNGEE. The CDR3: CASSVAGQSNQPQHF. The DNA for the CDR3 is TGTGCCAGCAGCGTAGCTGGACAGAGCAATCAGCCCCAGCATTTT. The full variable domain, rest sourced from reference TRBV9 and TRBJ1-5, is DSGVTQTPKHLITATGQRVTLRCSPRSGDLSVYWYQQSLDQGLQFLIQYYNGEERAKGNILERFSAQQFPDLHSELNLSSLELGDSALYFCASSVAGQSNQPQHFGDGTRLSIL.

The genes are TRBV10-3 and TRBJ2-7; D perhaps matches TRBD1 (6 bases). The CDR3 loop spans 16 amino acids. In germline, CDR1 is ENHRY, CDR2 SYGVKD. The V end was cut by 8 bases, the J end by 6 bases, with 26 bases between. The DNA for the CDR3 is TGTGCCATCGACCCTAAGGGTACAGGGAGAGTGGGCGAGCAGTACTTC. Translated: CAIDPKGTGRVGEQYF.

This clone was detected once. The V call is TRBV4-3, the J call TRBJ2-2; D ambiguous. V was pared by 5 bases and J by 6 bases, with 19 bases between. This CDR3 has 16 amino acids. The germline CDR1 and CDR2 sequences are LGHNA and YSLEER. The CDR3 here is CASSTKVRQLSGELFF. As DNA, the CDR3 is TGCGCCAGCAGCACAAAGGTGAGACAATTATCCGGGGAGCTGTTTTTT.

The gene calls are TRBV15 and TRBJ1-5; D is possibly TRBD1 (5 bases). The CDR3 has 14 residues. Trimming cost V 2 bases and J 6 bases, with 11 bases left between them. Germline loops: CDR1 LNHNV, CDR2 YYDKDF (reference sequence). The CDR3 reads CATSRQGGPQPQHF. CDR3 in DNA: TGTGCCACCAGCAGACAGGGTGGGCCTCAGCCCCAGCATTTT.

The chain joins TRBV7-2 to TRBJ2-7, with TRBD2 matching over 10 bases. The V and J ends lost 2 bases and 1 base, in that order; junction bases with no gene match: 11. The length of the CDR3 is 18 residues. CDR1 SGHTA and CDR2 FQGNSA come from the germline V gene. The CDR3 sequence is CASSLLRLAGVGSYEQYF. DNA of the CDR3: TGTGCCAGCAGCTTACTTAGGCTAGCGGGAGTAGGGTCCTACGAGCAGTACTTC.

This clone was seen just once. The chain uses TRBV6-2 or TRBV6-3 and TRBJ1-2, with 8 bases matching TRBD1. CDR1 and CDR2 from the germline V gene are MNHEY and SVGEGT. The CDR3 contains 15 residues. Trimming at V came to 0 bases and at J to 6 bases, leaving 6 bases not matched to a gene. CDR3 nucleotides: TGTGCCAGCAGTTACTCGGGACAGGCATCGGATGGCTACACCTTC. Protein sequence: CASSYSGQASDGYTF.

The chain employs TRBV30 and TRBJ1-1, with D possibly matching TRBD1 (5 bases). Trimming removed 2 bases at V and 1 base at J, with 11 bases between. The CDR3 runs 14 residues. Germline values: CDR1 GTSNPN, CDR2 SVGIG (reference sequence). DNA for the CDR3: TGTGCCTGGAGTACGGGACTCGCGAACACTGAAGCTTTCTTT. It yields the protein CAWSTGLANTEAFF.

The V and J genes are TRBV5-6 and TRBJ2-1; weak D call: TRBD1 (5 bases). Germline loops: CDR1 SGHDT, CDR2 YYEEEE. The V end was cut by 5 bases, the J end by 4 bases, with 13 bases between. The CDR3 runs 14 residues. The CDR3 sequence is CASRVGLLYNEQFF. For the CDR3, the DNA is TGTGCCAGCAGGGTGGGGCTCTTGTACAATGAGCAGTTCTTC.

The chain couples TRBV21-1 to TRBJ1-4; the listed D gene, TRBD1, was not tested against the DNA. TRBV21-1 is termed a pseudogene. The CDR3 loop spans 20 amino acids. CDR3 protein: CASSNRQGQGATPTNEKLFF. The CDR3 DNA reads TGTGCCAGCAGCAATCGCCAAGGGCAGGGGGCTACCCCAACTAATGAAAAACTGTTTTTT.